This TCR beta chain was documented in a study of cytomegalovirus exposure and HLA in healthy donors. Regarding the study as a whole: The productive fraction for most TCR beta V segments was about 87% or about 30% in an earlier analysis. Investigators reported 150 to 200 TCR beta chains as tied to cytomegalovirus.

In the case of this clone: Its antigen is undetermined.

All donors participated as healthy donors of bone marrow. At the time of sampling, donors were nominally healthy, though unrecorded immune exposures were likely. This CDR3 region has 13 residues. Germline CDR1 SGHVS, CDR2 FNYEAQ. The germline V and J ends were trimmed by 6 bases and 1 base, with 9 bases remaining between them. PCR was performed using 60 Vbeta and 13 Jbeta primers. Libraries were prepared by immunoSEQ multiplex PCR; TCRdb keeps only in-frame clonotypes and omits some of them. The sample lists some 98,000 clones; roughly 70% were seen once. The sequence came from a man in his forties or fifties in good health and CMV-seronegative. The sample taken for sequencing was PBMCs. V and J are TRBV7-6 and TRBJ1-1; unclear D gene. The CDR3: CASRVAKNTEAFF. The CDR3 DNA follows: TGTGCCAGCAGAGTCGCGAAGAACACTGAAGCTTTCTTT.